Given below is one T cell receptor (beta chain) in context. These data are taken from a study of blood T cell repertoires in COVID-19. At the level of the study: Samples of COVID-19 (acute and convalescent) were obtained from the United States, Italy and Spain.

Sequenced by immunoSEQ multiplex PCR; TCRdb stores in-frame clones only, minus some. The repertoire includes some 230,000 clones, 70% to 90% of them detected once, and about 2.2% sits in the top ten. This CDR3 spans 12 amino acids. From germline, CDR1 is MNHEY and CDR2 SVGAGI. Between the trimmed V and J ends, which lost 6 bases and 2 bases, there was a span of 7 bases. The clonotype was recovered from a man between 25 and 39 years old who had recovered from COVID-19. The sequenced sample consisted of peripheral blood. The chain links TRBV6-5 to TRBJ1-2; D is perhaps TRBD1 (5 bases). CDR3 coding DNA: TGTGCCAGCAGCGACAGAAACTATGGCTACACCTTC. Translating gives CASSDRNYGYTF.